The 31 T cell receptor beta chains given below trace back to one sample, sequenced in a study of cytomegalovirus exposure and HLA in healthy donors. Using immunoSEQ multiplex PCR, the repertoire was profiled, and TCRdb retains in-frame clones only, with some absent. The sample consists of over 150,000 clones, roughly 85% of them appearing once. Sequencing was carried out using PBMCs. Receptors originate from a man younger than 30 in good health and CMV-seropositive.

The V and J genes are TRBV19 and TRBJ2-3, with D possibly being TRBD2 (7 bases). Trimming pared 4 bases from V and 4 bases from J, leaving 21 bases between. Germline assignment: CDR1 LNHDA and CDR2 SQIVND (reference sequence). CDR3 size: 17 residues. The CDR3 DNA reads TGTGCCAGTAGTACGCCAACGGGCCAGGGGAGGGCAGATACGCAGTATTTT. Protein product: CASSTPTGQGRADTQYF. The whole variable domain, filled in from reference TRBV19 and TRBJ2-3, reads DGGITQSPKYLFRKEGQNVTLSCEQNLNHDAMYWYRQDPGQGLRLIYYSQIVNDFQKGDIAEGYSVSREKKESFPLTVTSAQKNPTAFYLCASSTPTGQGRADTQYFGPGTRLTVL.

This clone was found a few times. The rearrangement joins TRBV4-1 to TRBJ1-2; maybe TRBD1 (6 bases). The CDR3 totals 16 residues. V gave up 8 bases and J gave up 6 bases, with 25 bases separating them. Germline V gene sequence: CDR1 MGHRA, CDR2 YSYEKL. The CDR3 region is CASWTAGARHGDGYTF. The CDR3 nucleotides read TGCGCCAGCTGGACCGCGGGGGCGCGGCACGGTGATGGCTACACCTTC.

The rearrangement links TRBV28 to TRBJ1-1; 8 bases are shared with TRBD1. Germline V gives CDR1 MDHEN, CDR2 SYDVKM. CDR3 length: 14 amino acids. Trimming at V came to 6 bases and at J to 2 bases, leaving 5 bases not matched to a gene. CDR3 nucleotides: TGTGCCAGCAGGATACAGGGGGTCAACACTGAAGCTTTCTTT. It translates to CASRIQGVNTEAFF.

This clone was seen a handful of times. Additional DNA sequences in this sample encode the identical CDR3. This chain uses TRBV30 with TRBJ2-7; 9 nucleotides match TRBD1. Unmatched junction bases numbered 2, after V lost 1 base and J lost 4 bases. This CDR3 region has 13 residues. Per the germline V gene, CDR1 is GTSNPN and CDR2 is SVGIG (reference sequence). CDR3 in amino acids: CAWSAGQGYEQYF. For the CDR3, the DNA is TGTGCCTGGAGTGCTGGACAGGGGTACGAGCAGTACTTC. Drawing the rest from reference TRBV30 and TRBJ2-7, the complete variable domain is SQTIHQWPATLVQPVGSPLSLECTVEGTSNPNLYWYRQAAGRGLQLLFYSVGIGQISSEVPQNLSASRPQDRQFILSSKKLLLSDSGFYLCAWSAGQGYEQYFGPGTRLTVT.

This sequence joins TRBV5-4 and TRBJ1-1, with D maybe TRBD1 (5 bases). Deletions cut 7 bases from V and 0 bases from J, with 13 bases between. CDR1 is SGHNT, CDR2 YYREEE, per germline (reference sequence). The CDR3 consists of 14 residues. This CDR3 reads CASCEKGMNTEAFF. CDR3 DNA sequence: TGTGCCAGCTGTGAGAAGGGGATGAACACTGAAGCTTTCTTT.

The chain employs TRBV30 and TRBJ2-2; D is undetermined. The V gene lost 3 bases and the J gene lost 4 bases, with 18 bases spanning the gap. From germline, CDR1 is GTSNPN and CDR2 SVGIG (reference sequence). The CDR3 runs to 16 residues. CDR3 coding DNA: TGTGCCTGGAGCTCACGACCCGTTTCGGGCACCGGGGAGCTGTTTTTT. Its translation is CAWSSRPVSGTGELFF.

This clone came up a few times. The J gene is TRBJ2-7, the V gene TRBV27; maybe TRBD2 (5 bases). Germline V lookup: CDR1 MNHEY, CDR2 SMNVEV (reference sequence). This CDR3 region has 13 residues. In DNA, the CDR3 is TGTGCAATCAGAGGTGGGTCGGGAAACGAGCAGTACTTC. Protein sequence: CAIRGGSGNEQYF.

V and J are TRBV5-6 and TRBJ2-7; TRBD1 is a possible D gene (5 bases). The germline V gene encodes CDR1 SGHDT and CDR2 YYEEEE. Trimming shortened V by 4 bases and J by 2 bases, and 10 bases separated the two germline ends. The CDR3 extends over 13 amino acids. For the CDR3, the DNA is TGTGCCAGCAGCCTGGACATGACCTACGAGCAGTACTTC. Translating gives CASSLDMTYEQYF.

The V gene is TRBV7-2, the J gene TRBJ1-2; D might be TRBD1 (6 bases). This CDR3 spans 19 amino acids. Germline-derived CDR1 and CDR2 are SGHTA and FQGNSA. V lost 5 bases to trimming and J lost 4 bases, with 29 bases between them. The CDR3 is CASSLSWDTLLLGSYGYTF. The CDR3 nucleotides read TGTGCCAGCAGCCTCAGTTGGGACACCCTTCTACTAGGGAGCTATGGCTACACCTTC.

This clone was counted only a few times. The chain couples TRBV6-1 to TRBJ1-5, with TRBD1 as a possible D gene (5 bases). This CDR3 spans 15 amino acids. The germline gives CDR1 MNHNS, CDR2 SASEGT. Trimming stripped 5 bases from V and 6 bases from J, with 17 bases between. The CDR3 DNA reads as TGTGCCAGCAGTCCCCGCGGGGGGTCGGGTCAGCCCCAGCATTTT. Translation gives CASSPRGGSGQPQHF.

V is TRBV5-1 and J is TRBJ2-1; 10 bases map to TRBD1. CDR1 SGHRS and CDR2 YFSETQ come from the germline V gene. There are 15 residues in the CDR3. Trimming at V came to 5 bases and at J to 6 bases, leaving 8 bases not matched to a gene. CDR3 region: CASSQDRGPVNEQFF. The CDR3 nucleotides read TGCGCCAGCAGTCAAGACAGGGGGCCGGTCAATGAGCAGTTCTTC.

The count of this clone is one. V is TRBV27 and J is TRBJ1-1, with TRBD1 as a possible D gene (5 bases). Germline CDR1 MNHEY, CDR2 SMNVEV (reference sequence). CDR3 length: 13 residues. V was cut by 5 bases and J by 3 bases, with 10 bases left in between. The CDR3 DNA reads as TGTGCCAGCAGTCCATCGGGGGACACTGAAGCTTTCTTT. Protein product: CASSPSGDTEAFF.

This clone was observed once. J is TRBJ2-3 and V is TRBV2; 8 bases are shared with TRBD2. The CDR3 sequence is 15 residues long. CDR1 and CDR2 (germline): SNHLY, FYNNEI. After removal of 4 bases from V and 6 bases from J, the junction contained 9 bases not matched to a gene. The chain's CDR3 is CASSGLAGTTDTQYF. CDR3 bases: TGTGCCAGCAGTGGTCTAGCGGGCACCACGGATACGCAGTATTTT. The full variable domain, with the rest looked up from reference TRBV2 and TRBJ2-3, is EPEVTQTPSHQVTQMGQEVILRCVPISNHLYFYWYRQILGQKVEFLVSFYNNEISEKSEIFDDQFSVERPDGSNFTLKIRSTKLEDSAMYFCASSGLAGTTDTQYFGPGTRLTVL.

The CDR3 is CASKRQDDFNSPLHF. The CDR3 DNA reads as TGTGCCAGCAAGCGGCAGGACGACTTTAATTCACCCCTCCACTTT. V is TRBV7-9 and J is TRBJ1-6; D not resolved. Trimming cost V 7 bases and J 6 bases, with 16 bases left between them. Looked up from germline, CDR1 is SEHNR and CDR2 is FQNEAQ (reference sequence). The CDR3 covers 15 residues.

V is TRBV5-1 and J is TRBJ2-7, with 12 bases matching TRBD1. The CDR3 contains 15 residues. Germline V gene lookup returns CDR1 SGHRS and CDR2 YFSETQ. Trimming took 4 bases from V and 4 from J; bases not matched to a gene: 6. Here the CDR3 reads CASSPQGQGAYEQYF. CDR3 nucleotides: TGCGCCAGCAGCCCCCAGGGACAGGGGGCTTACGAGCAGTACTTC.

The CDR3 sequence: CASSPPGGRSYEQYF. In DNA form, the CDR3 reads TGTGCCAGCAGCCCCCCCGGGGGTCGGTCCTACGAGCAGTACTTC. This chain connects TRBV11-2 to TRBJ2-7; D perhaps matches TRBD2 (6 bases). This CDR3 has 15 amino acids. Germline V CDR1 and CDR2: SGHAT, FQNNGV. Trimming took off 5 bases at V and 1 base at J, with 15 bases between the two ends.

J is TRBJ2-1 and V is TRBV9; 14 nucleotides agree with TRBD2. Trimming took 2 bases from V and 7 from J; bases not matched to a gene: 2. Germline loops: CDR1 SGDLS, CDR2 YYNGEE. The CDR3 spans 15 residues. The CDR3 is CASSVTSGGENEQFF. CDR3 sequence (DNA): TGTGCCAGCAGCGTGACTAGCGGGGGGGAAAATGAGCAGTTCTTC.

The rearrangement uses TRBV7-3 and TRBJ1-3; D might be TRBD1 (6 bases). CDR3 size: 15 residues. Trimming took 4 bases from V and 0 from J, leaving 10 bases between them. Germline CDR1 reads SGHTA; CDR2 reads FQGTGA. The CDR3 reads CASSSRDTSGNTIYF. CDR3 nucleotides: TGTGCCAGCAGCTCACGGGACACCTCTGGAAACACCATATATTTT.

This sequence joins TRBV6-5 and TRBJ2-7; tentative D call: TRBD1 (6 bases). The CDR3 has 16 amino acids. Germline CDR1 reads MNHEY; CDR2 reads SVGAGI. Deletions cut 0 bases from V and 2 bases from J, with 14 bases between. The CDR3 spells CASSYSMRQATYEQYF. The CDR3 DNA is TGTGCCAGCAGTTACTCGATGAGACAGGCTACCTACGAGCAGTACTTC.

The genes are TRBV25-1 and TRBJ1-1; TRBD1 might be the D (6 bases). This CDR3 has 15 residues. The V end was cut by 2 bases, the J end by 5 bases, with 15 bases between. The V gene's germline CDR1 is MGHDK and CDR2 SYGVNS. CDR3 coding DNA: TGTGCCAGCAGTGAAGCCGGGACAACGAGGACTGAAGCTTTCTTT. Encoded protein: CASSEAGTTRTEAFF. The whole variable domain, remainder taken from reference TRBV25-1 and TRBJ1-1, is EADIYQTPRYLVIGTGKKITLECSQTMGHDKMYWYQQDPGMELHLIHYSYGVNSTEKGDLSSESTVSRIRTEHFPLTLESARPSHTSQYLCASSEAGTTRTEAFFGQGTRLTVV.

The J gene is TRBJ1-2, the V gene TRBV6-1; D uncertain. Germline values: CDR1 MNHNS, CDR2 SASEGT. Trimming stripped 2 bases from V and 2 bases from J, with 12 bases between. CDR3 length equals 15 residues. The CDR3 DNA sequence: TGTGCCAGCAGTGAAAAGTGGGCTTCAAACTATGGCTACACCTTC. Protein product: CASSEKWASNYGYTF.

The V and J genes are TRBV6-1 and TRBJ2-7, with D maybe TRBD1 (6 bases). V gave up 6 bases and J gave up 1 base, with 10 bases separating them. The CDR3 consists of 13 residues. Per the germline V gene, CDR1 is MNHNS and CDR2 is SASEGT. The CDR3 sequence is CASSLQGSYEQYF. CDR3 sequence (DNA): TGTGCCAGCAGCCTACAGGGTTCCTACGAGCAGTACTTC.

V and J are TRBV9 and TRBJ1-4, with 7 bases matching TRBD1. CDR3 length: 15 residues. Losses at the gene ends were 3 bases for V and 5 bases for J; bases not matched to a gene: 7. The germline V gene encodes CDR1 SGDLS and CDR2 YYNGEE. CDR3 DNA sequence: TGTGCCAGCAGCGCCGCCGGGACAGAGAATGAAAAACTGTTTTTT. It yields the protein CASSAAGTENEKLFF.

This clone appeared once. The chain uses TRBV21-1 and TRBJ2-7; the listed D gene, TRBD2, was not tested against the DNA. TRBV21-1 is marked as a pseudogene. This CDR3 spans 15 amino acids. CDR3 DNA sequence: TGTGCCAGCCGACAACGGGGGAGGAGCTCCTACGAGCAGTACTTC. Translating it yields CASRQRGRSSYEQYF.

The J gene is TRBJ1-2, the V gene TRBV27, with D hard to call. Germline assignment: CDR1 MNHEY and CDR2 SMNVEV (reference sequence). The CDR3 consists of 19 residues. V lost 3 bases, J lost 2 bases, and 25 bases lay in between. CDR3 sequence reads: CASSFTVRGPEGLNYGYTF. In DNA, the CDR3 is TGTGCCAGCAGTTTCACAGTCCGAGGTCCTGAGGGCCTCAACTATGGCTACACCTTC.

The chain combines TRBV6-5 with TRBJ1-3, with 7 bases aligning to TRBD1. The CDR3 length is 14 residues. Germline trimming cut 6 bases from V and 2 bases from J; bases unmatched to any gene: 4. The germline gives CDR1 MNHEY, CDR2 SVGAGI. The CDR3 loop is CASRETGTGNTIYF. The CDR3, as DNA: TGTGCCAGCAGAGAGACAGGGACTGGAAACACCATATATTTT.

The chain couples TRBV27 to TRBJ1-2; 7 nucleotides match TRBD1. The junction had 15 bases not matched to a gene; V was cut back by 6 bases and J by 5 bases. The V gene's germline CDR1 is MNHEY and CDR2 SMNVEV (reference sequence). The CDR3 covers 16 residues. The CDR3 nucleotides read TGTGCCAGCAGACCTTTCCCCTGGGACAGCAGTTATGGCTACACCTTC. Translation: CASRPFPWDSSYGYTF.

The rearrangement links TRBV27 to TRBJ2-5; the match to TRBD1 covers 9 bases. The V gene's germline CDR1 is MNHEY and CDR2 SMNVEV (reference sequence). Unmatched junction bases numbered 4, after V lost 8 bases and J lost 3 bases. This CDR3 is 13 amino acids long. CDR3 protein: CASLRQGEETQYF. CDR3 DNA: TGTGCCAGCTTAAGACAGGGGGAAGAGACCCAGTACTTC.

The chain carries TRBV7-6 and TRBJ2-5; 9 nucleotides line up with TRBD1. There are 14 residues in the CDR3. V dropped 4 bases and J dropped 5; count of bases not matched to a gene: 5. CDR1 is SGHVS and CDR2 is FNYEAQ in the germline V gene. The DNA for the CDR3 is TGTGCCAGCAGCTATACCGGGACAGGGGAGACCCAGTACTTC. Amino acid sequence: CASSYTGTGETQYF.

The chain recombines TRBV9 with TRBJ2-3; a possible D gene is TRBD2 (7 bases). Germline-derived CDR1 and CDR2 are SGDLS and YYNGEE. Trimming took off 4 bases at V and 0 bases at J, with 12 bases between the two ends. The CDR3 has 15 residues. The CDR3 region has the DNA TGTGCCAGCAGCCCCCGGGGGGCTAGCACAGATACGCAGTATTTT. It codes for CASSPRGASTDTQYF.

V gene TRBV28 combines with J gene TRBJ2-7; D not certain. This CDR3 is built from 11 residues. CDR1 and CDR2 (germline): MDHEN, SYDVKM. V lost 6 bases and J 3 bases, leaving 6 bases between the germline ends. The CDR3: CASRVSYEQYF. Written as DNA, the CDR3 is TGTGCCAGCAGGGTCAGCTACGAGCAGTACTTC. Variable domain in full (rest from reference TRBV28 and TRBJ2-7): DVKVTQSSRYLVKRTGEKVFLECVQDMDHENMFWYRQDPGLGLRLIYFSYDVKMKEKGDIPEGYSVSREKKERFSLILESASTNQTSMYLCASRVSYEQYFGPGTRLTVT.